This record looks at one TCR beta chain sequence and its context. Its antigen has not been determined. There are no base qualities to consult, and no much larger clone falls within one base. From the germline V gene (reference sequence), CDR1 is SEHNR and CDR2 is FQNEAQ. The cysteine opens and the phenylalanine closes a CDR3 of 16 amino acids. Of all the DNA, just the CDR3 is kept, 48 bases in frame from base 1. Trimming takes 6 bases off V and 8 bases off J; junction bases not matched to a gene: 16. The data stem from a study of control samples from healthy donors and cancer patients (dated by TCRdb to 2019 to 2021). The library came from the immunoSEQ multiplex PCR assay. What TCRdb holds here is the immuneACCESS table cut down to in-frame rearrangements. Part of the clones is not present; checked against another copy, under half of the missing clones reflect an unresolved V gene, and the others are unexplained. Present in this sample are about 96,000 clones, just over 90% of which were seen just once. The ten largest clones capture more than 7% of the sample.

This TCR was recovered from a man aged 18 to 30 in good health. The chain joins TRBV7-9 to TRBJ2-1; TRBD1 aligns with 7 central bases. Sequencing was carried out using blood. The nucleotide sequence is TGTGCCAGCAGTTCACGCAGACAGGGCCGTGAGGATGAGCAGTTCTTC. Protein translation: CASSSRRQGREDEQFF.